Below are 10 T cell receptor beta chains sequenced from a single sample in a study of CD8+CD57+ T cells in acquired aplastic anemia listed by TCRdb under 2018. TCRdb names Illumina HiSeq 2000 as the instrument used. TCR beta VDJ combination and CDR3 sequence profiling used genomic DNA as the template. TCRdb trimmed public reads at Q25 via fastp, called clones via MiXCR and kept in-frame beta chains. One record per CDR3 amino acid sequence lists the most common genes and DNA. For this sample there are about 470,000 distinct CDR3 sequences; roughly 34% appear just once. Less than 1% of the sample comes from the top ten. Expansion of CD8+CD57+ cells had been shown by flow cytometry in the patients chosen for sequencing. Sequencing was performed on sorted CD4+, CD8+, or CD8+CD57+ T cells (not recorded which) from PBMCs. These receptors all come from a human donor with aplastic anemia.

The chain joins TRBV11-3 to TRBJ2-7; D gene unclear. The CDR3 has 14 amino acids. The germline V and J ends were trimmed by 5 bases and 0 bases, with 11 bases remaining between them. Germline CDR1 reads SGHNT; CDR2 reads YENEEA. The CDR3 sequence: CASSLSPPSYEQYF. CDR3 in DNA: TGTGCCAGCAGCCTCTCTCCCCCCTCCTACGAGCAGTACTTC. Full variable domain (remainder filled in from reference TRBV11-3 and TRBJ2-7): EAGVVQSPRYKIIEKKQPVAFWCNPISGHNTLYWYLQNLGQGPELLIRYENEEAVDDSQLPKDRFSAERLKGVDSTLKIQPAELGDSAVYLCASSLSPPSYEQYFGPGTRLTVT.

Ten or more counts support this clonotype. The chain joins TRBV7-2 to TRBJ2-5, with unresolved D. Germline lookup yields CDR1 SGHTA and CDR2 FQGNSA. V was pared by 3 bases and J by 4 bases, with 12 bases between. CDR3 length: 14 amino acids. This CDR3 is CASSFLLGPETQYF. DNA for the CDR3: TGTGCCAGCAGCTTCCTCCTCGGCCCAGAGACCCAGTACTTC.

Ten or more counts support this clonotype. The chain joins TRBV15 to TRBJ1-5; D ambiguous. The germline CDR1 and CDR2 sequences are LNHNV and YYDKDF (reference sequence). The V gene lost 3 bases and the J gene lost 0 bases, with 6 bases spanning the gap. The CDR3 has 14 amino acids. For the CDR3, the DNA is TGTGCCACCAGCAGCGTCCTTAGCAATCAGCCCCAGCATTTT. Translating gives CATSSVLSNQPQHF.

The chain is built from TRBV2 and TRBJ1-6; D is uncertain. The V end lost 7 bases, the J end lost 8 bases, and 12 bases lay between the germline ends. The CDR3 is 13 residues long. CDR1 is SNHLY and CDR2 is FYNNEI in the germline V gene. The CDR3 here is CASKIGGDSPLHF. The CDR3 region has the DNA TGTGCCAGCAAGATTGGTGGGGATTCACCCCTCCACTTT.

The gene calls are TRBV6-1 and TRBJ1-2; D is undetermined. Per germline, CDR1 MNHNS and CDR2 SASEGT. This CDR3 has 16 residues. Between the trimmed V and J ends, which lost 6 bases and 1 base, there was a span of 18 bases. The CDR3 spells CASRIPDGNVNYGYTF. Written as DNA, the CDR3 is TGTGCCAGCAGGATCCCGGACGGGAACGTTAACTATGGCTACACCTTC.

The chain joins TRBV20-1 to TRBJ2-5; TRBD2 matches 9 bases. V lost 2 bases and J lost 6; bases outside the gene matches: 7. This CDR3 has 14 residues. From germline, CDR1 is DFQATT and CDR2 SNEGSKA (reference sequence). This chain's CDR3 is CSARFGGGAKTQYF. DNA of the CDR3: TGCAGTGCTAGATTTGGCGGGGGGGCAAAGACCCAGTACTTC.

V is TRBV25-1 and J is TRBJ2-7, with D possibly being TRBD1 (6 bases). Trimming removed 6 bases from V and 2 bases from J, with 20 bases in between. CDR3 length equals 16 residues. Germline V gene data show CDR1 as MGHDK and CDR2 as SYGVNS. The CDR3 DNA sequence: TGTGCCAGCAGCCACCATCCTACAGGGATGGCCTACGAGCAGTACTTC. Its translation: CASSHHPTGMAYEQYF.

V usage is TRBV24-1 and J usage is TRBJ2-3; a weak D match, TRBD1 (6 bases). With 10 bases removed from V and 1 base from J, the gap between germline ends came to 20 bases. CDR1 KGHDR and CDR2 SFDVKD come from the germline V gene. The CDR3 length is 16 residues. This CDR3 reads CATRNIWNRGTDTQYF. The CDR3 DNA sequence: TGTGCCACACGCAATATTTGGAACAGGGGCACAGATACGCAGTATTTT.

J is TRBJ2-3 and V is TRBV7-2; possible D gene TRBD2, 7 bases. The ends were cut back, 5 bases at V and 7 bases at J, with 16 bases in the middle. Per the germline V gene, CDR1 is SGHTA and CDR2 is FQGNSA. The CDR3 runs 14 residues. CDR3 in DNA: TGTGCCAGCAGCATAAGAGGGGGGGCACATACGCAGTATTTT. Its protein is CASSIRGGAHTQYF.

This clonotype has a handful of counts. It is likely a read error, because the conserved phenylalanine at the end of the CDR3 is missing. CDR3 in DNA: TGTGCCAGCAGTAACCCCCCGGGACGGGACTCTACTGGGGCCCACGAGCAGTACCTC. Translation: CASSNPPGRDSTGAHEQYL. This chain connects TRBV25-1 to TRBJ2-7; weak D call: TRBD2 (6 bases). Germline loops: CDR1 MGHDK, CDR2 SYGVNS. The CDR3 loop spans 19 amino acids. The V and J ends lost 5 bases and 5 bases respectively, with 31 bases between them.